Presented here are 14 T cell receptor beta chains from one specimen sequenced in a study of blood T cell repertoires in COVID-19. Profiling relied on immunoSEQ multiplex PCR, and the TCRdb table lists in-frame clones only, not all of them. The data hold under 350,000 clones, with about 89% observed a single time. Sequencing input: peripheral blood. These receptors were taken from a man aged 40-55 years with acute or convalescent COVID-19.

The V and J genes are TRBV3-1 (or the pseudogene TRBV3-2) and TRBJ1-1; the D gene is possibly TRBD1 (5 bases). Per the germline V gene, CDR1 is LGHDT and CDR2 is YNNKEL (reference sequence). CDR3 size: 13 residues. With 6 bases removed from V and 4 bases from J, the gap between germline ends came to 12 bases. CDR3 amino acids: CASRGGGTTEAFF. Here the CDR3 DNA reads TGTGCCAGCAGGGGCGGGGGGACCACTGAAGCTTTCTTT.

V is TRBV29-1 and J is TRBJ2-7; TRBD1 agrees at 9 bases. Per the germline V gene, CDR1 is SQVTM and CDR2 is ANQGSEA. There are 13 residues in the CDR3. V lost 6 bases to trimming and J lost 0 bases; unmatched junction nucleotides: 3. The CDR3 region is CSVWTGVSYEQYF. The CDR3 DNA is TGCAGCGTCTGGACAGGGGTCTCCTACGAGCAGTACTTC.

The chain links TRBV18 to TRBJ2-1; a possible D gene is TRBD1 (5 bases). This CDR3 has 16 residues. CDR1 KGHSH and CDR2 LQKENI come from the germline V gene. V lost 3 bases, J lost 4 bases, and 16 bases lay in between. The CDR3 bases are TGTGCCAGCTCACCCCCGACAGCCTTGGTTTACAATGAGCAGTTCTTC. Amino acids: CASSPPTALVYNEQFF.

The chain combines TRBV6-1 with TRBJ1-1; the D gene is possibly TRBD1 (6 bases). Germline V lookup: CDR1 MNHNS, CDR2 SASEGT. V was trimmed by 2 bases and J by 7 bases, leaving 14 bases between them. This CDR3 is 14 amino acids long. The DNA for the CDR3 is TGTGCCAGCAGTGAACTCCGGGACACCCATGAAGCTTTCTTT. Protein sequence: CASSELRDTHEAFF.

The chain uses TRBV5-1 and TRBJ1-5, with D uncertain. The CDR3 is 13 residues long. Germline CDR1 reads SGHRS; CDR2 reads YFSETQ. The V end was cut by 2 bases, the J end by 7 bases, with 10 bases between. CDR3 region: CASSLGGLQPQHF. DNA for the CDR3: TGCGCCAGCAGCTTAGGAGGGTTGCAGCCCCAGCATTTT.

This sequence joins TRBV4-2 and TRBJ2-3; TRBD2 is a possible D gene (6 bases). Trimming left V 3 bases short and J 4 bases short, with 14 bases between. This CDR3 is built from 15 residues. Germline CDR1 is LGHNA and CDR2 is YNFKEQ. The CDR3 region is CASSQGEAGADTQYF. The CDR3 coding sequence is TGTGCCAGCAGCCAGGGCGAAGCGGGCGCAGATACGCAGTATTTT.

V gene TRBV24-1 combines with J gene TRBJ1-2; TRBD1 matches 8 bases. The germline V gene encodes CDR1 KGHDR and CDR2 SFDVKD. After removal of 3 bases from V and 5 bases from J, the junction contained 4 bases not matched to a gene. The CDR3 extends over 14 amino acids. This CDR3 is CATSDPGTGYGYTF. For the CDR3, the DNA is TGTGCCACCAGTGATCCGGGGACAGGATATGGCTACACCTTC.

DNA for the CDR3: TGTGCCAGCAGTTCGCCCCGGGACTATGGCTACACCTTC. Residues: CASSSPRDYGYTF. The genes are TRBV5-4 and TRBJ1-2; D gene uncertain. Germline lookup yields CDR1 SGHNT and CDR2 YYREEE (reference sequence). The CDR3 is 13 amino acids. The germline V and J ends were trimmed by 5 bases and 3 bases, with 11 bases remaining between them.

The V and J genes are TRBV23-1 and TRBJ2-7; TRBD1 might be the D (6 bases). TRBV23-1 is recorded as an ORF, its role being uncertain. This CDR3 has 15 residues. V shed 0 bases and J shed 2 bases, with 11 bases lying between them. CDR3 in amino acids: CASSQSGTRTYEQYF. The DNA of the CDR3 is TGCGCCAGCAGTCAATCTGGGACACGAACCTACGAGCAGTACTTC.

The chain links TRBV7-5 to TRBJ2-1; the D call in the table, TRBD2, was not verified against the DNA. TRBV7-5 is an annotated pseudogene. The CDR3 is made up of 14 amino acids. The CDR3 here is CARSLTGGYNEQFF. For the CDR3, the DNA is TGTGCCAGAAGCTTAACGGGAGGTTACAATGAGCAGTTCTTC.

The genes are TRBV29-1 and TRBJ2-3, with 9 bases aligning to TRBD1. V shed 7 bases, J shed 2 bases, and the junction held 7 bases outside the gene matches. Germline CDR1 is SQVTM and CDR2 is ANQGSEA. CDR3 length: 14 amino acids. The CDR3 sequence is CSADRDRVTDTQYF. As DNA, the CDR3 is TGCAGCGCAGACCGGGACAGGGTCACAGATACGCAGTATTTT.

This sequence joins TRBV30 and TRBJ1-3; 8 nucleotides agree with TRBD1. The germline CDR1 and CDR2 sequences are GTSNPN and SVGIG (reference sequence). This CDR3 comprises 14 residues. Trimming cost V 5 bases and J 0 bases; bases outside gene matches: 3. In DNA, the CDR3 is TGTGCCTGGGACAGGGGATCCTCTGGAAACACCATATATTTT. Amino acids: CAWDRGSSGNTIYF.

CDR3 nucleotide sequence: TGTGCCTCCAGGGGGGAGACTAATGAAAAACTGTTTTTT. Translating gives CASRGETNEKLFF. The chain recombines TRBV6-5 with TRBJ1-4; 7 bases are a match to TRBD1. Germline-derived CDR1 and CDR2 are MNHEY and SVGAGI. With V trimmed by 11 bases and J by 2 bases, 5 bases remained unmatched. The CDR3 runs 13 residues.

This chain links TRBV10-2 with TRBJ2-3, with 15 nucleotides matching TRBD2. This CDR3 is 17 amino acids long. Germline values: CDR1 WSHSY, CDR2 SAAADI. The V gene end was trimmed by 7 bases and the J gene end by 0 bases; junction bases not matched to a gene: 5. CDR3 sequence reads: CASIGTSGGFSTDTQYF. The CDR3 bases are TGCGCCAGCATCGGGACTAGCGGGGGGTTCAGCACAGATACGCAGTATTTT.